The T cell receptor beta chain under discussion was sequenced for a study of blood T cell repertoires in COVID-19. Between the trimmed V and J ends, which lost 1 base and 9 bases, there was a span of 13 bases. There are 13 residues in the CDR3. Germline V gene data show CDR1 as GTSNPN and CDR2 as SVGIG (reference sequence). Clones were sequenced by immunoSEQ multiplex PCR, and TCRdb holds only the in-frame ones, with some missing. Seen here are about 140,000 clones, less than 90% observed once, and the top ten hold over 2%. Sequences were obtained from peripheral blood. The V gene is TRBV30, the J gene TRBJ1-5; D is ambiguous. The source of this sequence is a human donor with COVID-19, enrolled during active disease. The donor label of this sample is uncertain. The CDR3 sequence: CAWSGKGEGPQHF. DNA of the CDR3: TGTGCCTGGAGTGGCAAAGGCGAGGGGCCCCAGCATTTT.